The clone carrying this TCR beta chain showed up just a few times. Its antigen remains unidentified. Via MiXCR, TCRdb re-called the 5' RACE reads, giving one row per CDR3 protein. Found here are approximately 500,000 distinct CDR3 sequences, less than 25% of them singletons; the top ten hold 2.5% to 3.5%. These data belong to a study of identical twins. General observations from the study: Conclusions were drawn cross-sectionally by statistical analysis, without following the same donors.

The length of the CDR3 is 13 residues. J gave up 6 bases and V 6 bases, and 5 bases lay outside the gene matches. This same sample was also part of a study on T cells expressing NK-cell markers. In that study: Sequencing covered eight donors, seven HCMV-seropositive and one seronegative.

This clonotype was sampled from a woman under 30 in good health. The sample comprised CD4+ T cells sorted from blood. The chain uses TRBV12-3 or TRBV12-4 and TRBJ1-5; 7 bases align to TRBD1. The CDR3 spells CASRRGRGQPQHF. In DNA form, the CDR3 reads TGTGCCAGCAGGAGGGGGCGCGGTCAGCCCCAGCATTTT.